These T cell receptor beta chains were read from a single sample in a study of T cells after yellow fever vaccination. One entry per CDR3 protein results from TCRdb running MiXCR on the 5' RACE reads. This table holds around 65,000 distinct CDR3 sequences, 5.5% to 7.5% found once. The sequences come from CD4+ T cells sorted from PBMCs, collected approximately 15 days after the first yellow fever vaccination. Receptor source: a man younger than 35 who received the YFV17D yellow fever vaccine. CDR3s include the opening cysteine and the closing phenylalanine or tryptophan. Fields, in order: CDR3 protein, V gene, J gene.

CDR3: CASSYSDAGGRKLFF; V: TRBV6-5; J: TRBJ1-4
CDR3: CASLGGGAAFF; V: TRBV6-5; J: TRBJ1-1
CDR3: CASSPASETQYF; V: TRBV18; J: TRBJ2-5
CDR3: CASSSGQNTGELFF; V: TRBV28; J: TRBJ2-2
CDR3: CASSLGLAGATDTQYF; V: TRBV5-1; J: TRBJ2-3
CDR3: CASSRERSGTQYF; V: TRBV7-2; J: TRBJ2-5
CDR3: CSARTEKAFF; V: TRBV29-1; J: TRBJ1-1
CDR3: CASSHGHGETQYF; V: TRBV5-1; J: TRBJ2-5
CDR3: CASSLSTGRGANVLTF; V: TRBV7-6; J: TRBJ2-6
CDR3: CASSLGAGAQETQYF; V: TRBV5-1; J: TRBJ2-5
CDR3: CASSLMGQGSYGYTF; V: TRBV7-8; J: TRBJ1-2
CDR3: CASSLGGPYNEQFF; V: TRBV7-9; J: TRBJ2-1
CDR3: CASSNQGHNSPLHF; V: TRBV5-1; J: TRBJ1-6
CDR3: CASSAELKNIQYF; V: TRBV10-2; J: TRBJ2-4
CDR3: CAISPGLKNTEAFF; V: TRBV10-3; J: TRBJ1-1
CDR3: CASSLGRQETQYF; V: TRBV7-2; J: TRBJ2-5
CDR3: CASSLQAGIYYEQFF; V: TRBV5-1; J: TRBJ2-1
CDR3: CASSRGEGGRQNYGYTF; V: TRBV5-1; J: TRBJ1-2
CDR3: CASSFGTVNQPQHF; V: TRBV7-2; J: TRBJ1-5
CDR3: CASPPLFNEQFF; V: TRBV7-9; J: TRBJ2-1
CDR3: CASSRGPQGRRNEQFF; V: TRBV7-9; J: TRBJ2-1
CDR3: CSARDRRTSYEQYF; V: TRBV20-1; J: TRBJ2-7
CDR3: CSARESTGNYGYTF; V: TRBV20-1; J: TRBJ1-2
CDR3: CAITERTGWTEAFF; V: TRBV10-3; J: TRBJ1-1
CDR3: CASSPGHGSQETQYF; V: TRBV5-1; J: TRBJ2-5
CDR3: CASSVGASWNTGELFF; V: TRBV9; J: TRBJ2-2
CDR3: CASSLKGGYGYTF; V: TRBV12-3/TRBV12-4; J: TRBJ1-2
CDR3: CASSVGTSVYNEQFF; V: TRBV9; J: TRBJ2-1
CDR3: CASSYPGQPGNYGYTF; V: TRBV6-5; J: TRBJ1-2
CDR3: CASSEAGGGYQETQYF; V: TRBV6-1; J: TRBJ2-5
CDR3: CASSMRGVYYTF; V: TRBV19; J: TRBJ1-2
CDR3: CAWARGLGMNTEAFF; V: TRBV30; J: TRBJ1-1
CDR3: CASSLSHYGYTF; V: TRBV28; J: TRBJ1-2
CDR3: CASSLLQPQGTQYF; V: TRBV7-2; J: TRBJ2-5